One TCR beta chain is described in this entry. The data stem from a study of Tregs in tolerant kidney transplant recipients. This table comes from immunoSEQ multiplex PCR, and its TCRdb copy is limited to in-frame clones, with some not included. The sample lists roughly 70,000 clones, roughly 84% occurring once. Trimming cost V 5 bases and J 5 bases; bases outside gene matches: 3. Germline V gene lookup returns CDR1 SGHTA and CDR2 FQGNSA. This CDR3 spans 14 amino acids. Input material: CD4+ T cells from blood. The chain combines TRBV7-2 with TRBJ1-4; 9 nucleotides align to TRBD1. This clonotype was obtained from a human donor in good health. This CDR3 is CASSPTGGNEKLFF. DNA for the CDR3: TGTGCCAGCAGCCCGACAGGGGGAAATGAAAAACTGTTTTTT. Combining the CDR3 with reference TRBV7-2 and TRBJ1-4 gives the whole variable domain GAGVSQSPSNKVTEKGKDVELRCDPISGHTALYWYRQSLGQGLEFLIYFQGNSAPDKSGLPSDRFSAERTGGSVSTLTIQRTQQEDSAVYLCASSPTGGNEKLFFGSGTQLSVL.